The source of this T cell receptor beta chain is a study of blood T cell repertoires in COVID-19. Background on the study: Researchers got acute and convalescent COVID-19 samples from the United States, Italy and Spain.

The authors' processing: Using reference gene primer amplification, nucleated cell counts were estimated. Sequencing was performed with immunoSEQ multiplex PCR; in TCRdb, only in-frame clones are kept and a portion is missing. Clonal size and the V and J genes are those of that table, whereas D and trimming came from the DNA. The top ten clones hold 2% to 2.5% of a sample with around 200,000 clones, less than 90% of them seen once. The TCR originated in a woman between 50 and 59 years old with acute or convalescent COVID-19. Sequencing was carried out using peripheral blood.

DNA of the CDR3: TGTGCTAGTGCCAATACCTGGACTAGCGGAGCTCCCGTAGTCACAGATACGCAGTATTTT. This codes for CASANTWTSGAPVVTDTQYF. The rearrangement links TRBV12-5 to TRBJ2-3, with TRBD2 identical over 10 bases. This CDR3 comprises 20 residues. The V gene's germline CDR1 is LGHNT and CDR2 FRNRAP. Trimming cost V 7 bases and J 2 bases; bases outside gene matches: 21.